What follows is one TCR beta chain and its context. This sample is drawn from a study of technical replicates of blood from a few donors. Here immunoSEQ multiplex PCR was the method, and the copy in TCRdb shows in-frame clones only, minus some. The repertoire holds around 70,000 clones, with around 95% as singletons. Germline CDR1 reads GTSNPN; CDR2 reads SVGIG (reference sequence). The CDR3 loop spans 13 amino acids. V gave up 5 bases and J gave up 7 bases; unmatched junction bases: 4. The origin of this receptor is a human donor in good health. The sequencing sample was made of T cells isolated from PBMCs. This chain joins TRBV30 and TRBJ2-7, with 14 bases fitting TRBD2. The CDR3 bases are TGTGCCTGGGGGACTAGCGGGAGTTATGAGCAGTACTTC. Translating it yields CAWGTSGSYEQYF.